The rows below give T cell receptor beta chains drawn from one sample of a study of beta chain features in type 1 diabetes. Clones were sequenced by immunoSEQ multiplex PCR, and TCRdb holds only the in-frame ones, with some missing. The data hold around 430,000 clones, with 30% observed a single time. The sequenced sample was naive CD4+ T cells from blood. These TCRs come from a man aged 18 to 30 in good health. Both conserved end residues are part of each CDR3. A D gene is named only where the DNA matches it firmly. Size is omitted from some rows. Given values are once, few, many or a class for expanded clones.

J gene: TRBJ2-1; clone size: few; V gene: TRBV11-3; D gene: .; CDR3 DNA: TGTGCCAGCAGCTCCGGGACACACTACAATGAGCAGTTCTTC; CDR3 protein: CASSSGTHYNEQFF
J gene: TRBJ2-1; clone size: few; V gene: TRBV14; D gene: TRBD2; CDR3 DNA: TGTGCCAGCAGCCAAGAGGCAAGCGGGAGGGGGAATGAGCAGTTCTTC; CDR3 protein: CASSQEASGRGNEQFF
J gene: TRBJ2-5; clone size: once; V gene: TRBV5-1; D gene: .; CDR3 DNA: TGCGCCAGCAGCTTGGAAAGCCATCAAGAGACCCAGTACTTC; CDR3 protein: CASSLESHQETQYF
J gene: TRBJ1-2; clone size: few; V gene: TRBV29-1; D gene: TRBD1; CDR3 DNA: TGCAGCGTGGGGGACAGGGAAGTCTATGGCTACACCTTC; CDR3 protein: CSVGDREVYGYTF
J gene: TRBJ2-3; clone size: .; V gene: TRBV7-2; D gene: .; CDR3 DNA: TGTGCCAGCAGCAGCGGGCCTCTCACAGATACGCAGTATTTT; CDR3 protein: CASSSGPLTDTQYF
J gene: TRBJ2-1; clone size: few; V gene: TRBV25-1; D gene: .; CDR3 DNA: TGTGCCAGCAAGTCTAGCCCCCTGGGGGGTGAGCAGTTCTTC; CDR3 protein: CASKSSPLGGEQFF
J gene: TRBJ1-1; clone size: .; V gene: TRBV7-9; D gene: .; CDR3 DNA: TGTGCCAGCAGCCTGGAGGCGGACACTGAAGCTTTCTTT; CDR3 protein: CASSLEADTEAFF
J gene: TRBJ2-7; clone size: few; V gene: TRBV9; D gene: .; CDR3 DNA: TGTGCCAGCAGCGTGAGCGGTGCCTCCTACGAGCAGTACTTC; CDR3 protein: CASSVSGASYEQYF
J gene: TRBJ2-3; clone size: .; V gene: TRBV7-2; D gene: .; CDR3 DNA: TGTGCCAGCAGCTTAAACCCCGTACAGGGAACAGATACGCAGTATTTT; CDR3 protein: CASSLNPVQGTDTQYF
J gene: TRBJ2-2; clone size: .; V gene: TRBV30; D gene: TRBD2; CDR3 DNA: TGTGCCTGGAGTATTTTAGCGGGAGCGGCCGGGGAGCTGTTTTTT; CDR3 protein: CAWSILAGAAGELFF
J gene: TRBJ2-3; clone size: few; V gene: TRBV9; D gene: .; CDR3 DNA: TGTGCCAGCAGCGCCTCAGGGAGCCCAGATACGCAGTATTTT; CDR3 protein: CASSASGSPDTQYF
J gene: TRBJ2-5; clone size: .; V gene: TRBV5-1; D gene: TRBD2; CDR3 DNA: TGCGCCAGCAGCTCCACCGGGACTAGGGAAGAGACCCAGTACTTC; CDR3 protein: CASSSTGTREETQYF
J gene: TRBJ1-2; clone size: few; V gene: TRBV28; D gene: TRBD1; CDR3 DNA: TGTGCCAGCAGTCGAACAGGGGATGGCTACACCTTC; CDR3 protein: CASSRTGDGYTF
J gene: TRBJ1-4; clone size: few; V gene: TRBV25-1; D gene: .; CDR3 DNA: TGTGCCAGCAGTGAAACCGGACAAGTGTATGAAAAACTGTTTTTT; CDR3 protein: CASSETGQVYEKLFF
J gene: TRBJ2-7; clone size: .; V gene: TRBV27; D gene: .; CDR3 DNA: TGTGCCAGCAGTTTAGGTCGTACTCCGAGCTCCTACGAGCAGTACTTC; CDR3 protein: CASSLGRTPSSYEQYF
J gene: TRBJ2-3; clone size: .; V gene: TRBV30; D gene: .; CDR3 DNA: TGTGCCTGGAGTTCTTTGCGGGCCCTCACAGATACGCAGTATTTT; CDR3 protein: CAWSSLRALTDTQYF
J gene: TRBJ2-7; clone size: .; V gene: TRBV7-2; D gene: .; CDR3 DNA: TGTGCCAGCAGCATCACGACTGGCTCCTACGAGCAGTACTTC; CDR3 protein: CASSITTGSYEQYF
J gene: TRBJ2-7; clone size: .; V gene: TRBV7-2; D gene: TRBD2; CDR3 DNA: TGTGCCAGCAGCTTTAGCGGGAGCTACGAGCAGTACTTC; CDR3 protein: CASSFSGSYEQYF
J gene: TRBJ1-1; clone size: few; V gene: TRBV5-1; D gene: .; CDR3 DNA: TGCGCCAGCAGCTTGATGGGGTACACTGAAGCTTTCTTT; CDR3 protein: CASSLMGYTEAFF
J gene: TRBJ2-7; clone size: .; V gene: TRBV27; D gene: TRBD1; CDR3 DNA: TGTGCCAGCAGTGCGGACAGGGGGCCCTACGAGCAGTACTTC; CDR3 protein: CASSADRGPYEQYF
J gene: TRBJ2-5; clone size: .; V gene: TRBV30; D gene: TRBD2; CDR3 DNA: TGTGCCTGGACTAGCGGTGGAGAGACCCAGTACTTC; CDR3 protein: CAWTSGGETQYF
J gene: TRBJ2-5; clone size: .; V gene: TRBV18; D gene: .; CDR3 DNA: TGTGCCAGCTCACCTTCTCAAGAGACCCAGTACTTC; CDR3 protein: CASSPSQETQYF
J gene: TRBJ1-5; clone size: .; V gene: TRBV30; D gene: TRBD1; CDR3 DNA: TGTGCCTGGAGAGAGACAGGGAGCAATCAGCCCCAGCATTTT; CDR3 protein: CAWRETGSNQPQHF
J gene: TRBJ2-1; clone size: few; V gene: TRBV30; D gene: TRBD2; CDR3 DNA: TGTGCCTGGAGTGGTGGGCGCGGGGGCTCCTACAATGAGCAGTTCTTC; CDR3 protein: CAWSGGRGGSYNEQFF
J gene: TRBJ2-7; clone size: .; V gene: TRBV28; D gene: .; CDR3 DNA: TGTGCCAGCAGTCCTGACTTGGGCGAGCAGTACTTC; CDR3 protein: CASSPDLGEQYF
J gene: TRBJ2-1; clone size: .; V gene: TRBV28; D gene: .; CDR3 DNA: TGTGCCAGCAGTTTTGGAGGAGGTGAGCAGTTCTTC; CDR3 protein: CASSFGGGEQFF
J gene: TRBJ2-2; clone size: .; V gene: TRBV7-9; D gene: .; CDR3 DNA: TGTGCCAGCAGCCCAGGGACCCAATGGGGCACCGGGGAGCTGTTTTTT; CDR3 protein: CASSPGTQWGTGELFF
J gene: TRBJ1-1; clone size: few; V gene: TRBV10-3; D gene: TRBD1; CDR3 DNA: TGTGCCATCAGCGCAGGGGGTTATGGCACTGAAGCTTTCTTT; CDR3 protein: CAISAGGYGTEAFF
J gene: TRBJ1-4; clone size: .; V gene: TRBV4-1; D gene: .; CDR3 DNA: TGCGCCAGCAGCCAGATAACAGGGCTGGCCGAAAAACTGTTTTTT; CDR3 protein: CASSQITGLAEKLFF
J gene: TRBJ2-7; clone size: few; V gene: TRBV2; D gene: .; CDR3 DNA: TGTGCCAGCCTTGCTGATCTCGCGGTCCCCTACGAGCAGTACTTC; CDR3 protein: CASLADLAVPYEQYF
J gene: TRBJ2-2; clone size: few; V gene: TRBV29-1; D gene: TRBD2; CDR3 DNA: TGCAGCGTTGAGATAGGGAGGGTCGGGGAGCTGTTTTTT; CDR3 protein: CSVEIGRVGELFF
J gene: TRBJ2-3; clone size: .; V gene: TRBV25-1; D gene: TRBD2; CDR3 DNA: TGTGCCAGCAGTGCCTTACTAGCGGGAGGCACAGATACGCAGTATTTT; CDR3 protein: CASSALLAGGTDTQYF
J gene: TRBJ2-1; clone size: .; V gene: TRBV9; D gene: TRBD1; CDR3 DNA: TGTGCCAGCAGCAACCGGGACAGGGGCCCAGGGGAGCAGTTCTTC; CDR3 protein: CASSNRDRGPGEQFF
J gene: TRBJ2-6; clone size: once; V gene: TRBV5-4; D gene: .; CDR3 DNA: TGTGCCAGCAGCCGACCCGGGACATGGTCCGGGGCCAACGTCCTGACTTTC; CDR3 protein: CASSRPGTWSGANVLTF
J gene: TRBJ2-1; clone size: .; V gene: TRBV30; D gene: TRBD1; CDR3 DNA: TGTGCCTGGAGTGTAGGCCCCAGGGGGTGGAGGTTCTTC; CDR3 protein: CAWSVGPRGWRFF